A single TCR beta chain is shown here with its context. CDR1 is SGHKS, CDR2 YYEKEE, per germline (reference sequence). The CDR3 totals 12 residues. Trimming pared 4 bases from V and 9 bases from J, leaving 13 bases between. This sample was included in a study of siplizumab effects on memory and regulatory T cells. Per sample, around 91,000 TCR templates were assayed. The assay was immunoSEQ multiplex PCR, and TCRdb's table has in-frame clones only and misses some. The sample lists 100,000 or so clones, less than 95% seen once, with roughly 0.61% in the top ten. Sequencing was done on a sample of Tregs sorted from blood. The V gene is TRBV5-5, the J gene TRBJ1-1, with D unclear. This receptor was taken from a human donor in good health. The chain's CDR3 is CASSPLGRQAFF. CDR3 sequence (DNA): TGTGCCAGCAGCCCGCTGGGCAGACAAGCTTTCTTT.